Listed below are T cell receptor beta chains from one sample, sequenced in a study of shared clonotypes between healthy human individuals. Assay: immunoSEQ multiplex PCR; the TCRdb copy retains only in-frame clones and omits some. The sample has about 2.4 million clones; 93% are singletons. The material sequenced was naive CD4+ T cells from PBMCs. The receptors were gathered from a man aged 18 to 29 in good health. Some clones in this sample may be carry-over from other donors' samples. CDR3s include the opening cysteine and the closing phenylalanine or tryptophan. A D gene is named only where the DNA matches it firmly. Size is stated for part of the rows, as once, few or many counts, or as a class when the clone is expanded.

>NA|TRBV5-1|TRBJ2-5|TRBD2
CASGSIAGEGAETQYF
TGCGCCAGCGGCTCAATAGCGGGAGAGGGGGCGGAGACCCAGTACTTC
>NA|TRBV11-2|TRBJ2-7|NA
CASSFSTPEQYF
TGTGCCAGCAGCTTCTCAACTCCCGAGCAGTACTTC
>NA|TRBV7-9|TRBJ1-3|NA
CASSLKLGTGNTIYF
TGTGCCAGCAGCTTAAAATTAGGAACTGGAAACACCATATATTTT
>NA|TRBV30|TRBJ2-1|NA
CAWSLTRNHEQFF
TGTGCCTGGAGTCTGACTAGAAATCATGAGCAGTTCTTC
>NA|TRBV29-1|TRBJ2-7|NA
CSVGASSSYEQYF
TGCAGCGTTGGTGCGTCAAGCTCCTACGAGCAGTACTTC
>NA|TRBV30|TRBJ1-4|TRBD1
CAWSLSGATGYEKLFF
TGTGCCTGGAGTTTAAGTGGGGCGACAGGGTATGAAAAACTGTTTTTT
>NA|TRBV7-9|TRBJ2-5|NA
CASSLAGVIVTKETQYF
TGTGCCAGCAGCTTAGCCGGGGTTATTGTGACGAAAGAGACCCAGTACTTC
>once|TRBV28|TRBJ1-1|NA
CASIMGGQWGGITEAFF
TGTGCCAGCATCATGGGAGGACAGTGGGGAGGGATAACTGAAGCTTTCTTT
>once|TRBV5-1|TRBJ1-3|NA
CASSFGQGGGNTIYF
TGCGCCAGCAGCTTTGGGCAGGGAGGGGGAAACACCATATATTTT
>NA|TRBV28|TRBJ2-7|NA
CASSSLWDEQYF
TGTGCCAGCAGTAGTTTGTGGGACGAGCAGTACTTC
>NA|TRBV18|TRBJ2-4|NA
CASSPDTAKNIQYF
TGTGCCAGCTCACCAGATACAGCCAAAAACATTCAGTACTTC
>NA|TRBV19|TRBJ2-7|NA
CASSKSAVGWQYF
TGTGCCAGTAGTAAATCGGCGGTGGGTTGGCAGTACTTC
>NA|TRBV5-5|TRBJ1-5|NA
CASSLTGARQPQHF
TGTGCCAGCAGCTTGACGGGGGCGCGACAGCCCCAGCATTTT
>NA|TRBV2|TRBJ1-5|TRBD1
CASSRTGAGNQPQHF
TGTGCCAGCAGTCGAACAGGGGCAGGGAATCAGCCCCAGCATTTT
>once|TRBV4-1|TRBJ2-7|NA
CASSQNTARVQYF
TGCGCCAGCAGCCAAAACACTGCCCGGGTTCAGTACTTC
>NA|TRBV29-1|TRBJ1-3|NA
CSVGADSRGGNTIYF
TGCAGCGTTGGGGCCGACAGTCGAGGTGGAAACACCATATATTTT
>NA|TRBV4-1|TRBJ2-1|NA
CASSQEVGEQFF
TGCGCCAGCAGCCAAGAGGTTGGTGAGCAGTTCTTC